This TCR beta chain is from a study of a mutant IDH1 vaccine in newly diagnosed glioma. Whole-study context: Vaccines were begun 4-6 weeks after radiotherapy alone, or with temozolomide cycles. Of treated patients, 62.5% were men and about 38% women, averaging around 42 years. Week 35 was safety follow-up visit V12; week 47 was end-of-study visit V13.

Only in-frame clones appear in the TCRdb table, and some are missing; sequencing was by immunoSEQ multiplex PCR. Here the sample spans about 56,000 clones, approximately 75% being singletons. As concerns this clone: No antigen is known for it.

Time point: week 47, end of study. Vaccination comprised doses that each held 300 ug of mutant IDH1 20-mer peptide, plus topical imiquimod. Patients in the study were vaccinated eight times, receiving shots in weeks 1, 3, 5, 7, 11, 15, 19 and 23. The CDR3 extends over 13 amino acids. CDR1 is SGHRS, CDR2 YFSETQ, per germline. Unmatched junction bases numbered 2, after V lost 4 bases and J lost 1 base. The sample here was PBMCs, taken from a glioma patient whose treatment included an IDH1 peptide vaccine. The chain joins TRBV5-1 to TRBJ2-7; 7 nucleotides line up with TRBD2. This receptor was taken from a man aged 50-59 years with glioma. The CDR3 DNA reads as TGCGCCAGCAGCGCCGGGGGGTCCTACGAGCAGTACTTC. Protein sequence: CASSAGGSYEQYF. The whole variable domain, remainder taken from reference TRBV5-1 and TRBJ2-7, is KAGVTQTPRYLIKTRGQQVTLSCSPISGHRSVSWYQQTPGQGLQFLFEYFSETQRNKGNFPGRFSGRQFSNSRSEMNVSTLELGDSALYLCASSAGGSYEQYFGPGTRLTVT.